The T cell receptor beta chain under discussion was sequenced for a study of blood T cell repertoires in COVID-19 (dated by TCRdb to 2018 to 2021). About the study as a whole: Samples covering the acute and convalescent phases of COVID-19 were provided by collaborators in the United States, Italy and Spain. Where available, HLA class I and class II types were taken from metadata supplied by the sample provider and were not determined by assay-based typing. The repertoires were released in a freely available public database intended as a resource for research on the immune response to SARS-CoV-2. The sample metadata nearly always contained a de-identified subject ID, COVID-19 status, age in years and sex. The prospective study material was composed of cDNA or gDNA derived from T cells, B-cell-depleted T cells, or PBMCs. Deeply sampled blood TCRbeta repertoires from subjects exposed to, actively infected with, or recovered from COVID-19 were included in the dataset. Samples came from the ongoing ImmuneRACE study (first 160 participants) plus 1,254 subjects from 6 global collaborators. Broader findings and caveats from the paper: The amount of clinical and demographic metadata varied by source and participant and was provided uncurated.

The immunoSEQ Assay, a bias-controlled multiplex PCR, was used to amplify TCRbeta CDR3 regions from genomic DNA. The authors processed their data as follows. Nucleated cell counts per sample were estimated from amplification of reference gene primers within the assay. Sequence reads were collapsed and filtered to measure the absolute abundance of every unique TCRbeta CDR3 rearrangement. For each sample, productive Simpson clonality was calculated as the square root of Simpson's diversity index over productive rearrangements. TCRdb stores this immuneACCESS table with in-frame sequences only. Part of the clones is absent; in the studies checked, under half of the shortfall reflects unresolved V genes, and no reason is known for the rest. That table gives V, J and clone size, and the DNA gave D and trimming. Across this sample there are roughly 380,000 clones, with roughly 90% seen only once. The ten largest clones capture approximately 0.97% of the sample.

Participants in the prospective study were aged 18 to 89 years, lived in approximately 26 United States geographic areas, and enrolled through a virtual design. Cohort assignment in the prospective study relied on participant-reported clinical history from a screening survey and a study questionnaire. Exposed participants had been in contact, within 2 weeks of entering the study, with a person who had a PCR-confirmed or clinician-diagnosed case of COVID-19. Each participant in the prospective study had whole blood, serum and a nasopharyngeal or oropharyngeal swab collected by mobile phlebotomists. Over an approximately 2-month period, participants in the prospective study had the option of providing additional blood draws and questionnaires. Before DNA extraction, blood samples from the prospective study were shipped at room temperature or frozen. As for this clone: There is no known antigen for this receptor. No base quality information exists; no much larger clone differs at one position.

Inclusive of the bounding cysteine and phenylalanine, the CDR3 is 14 residues long. The only DNA kept is the CDR3, 42 bases in frame from the first base. The germline V gene encodes CDR1 SGHTA and CDR2 FQGTGA. Germline trimming: 5 bases from V, 9 bases from J; junction bases outside gene matches: 11. This receptor was identified in a woman between 25 and 40 years old who had been exposed to COVID-19. The material sequenced was PBMCs or T cells enriched from blood (not recorded which). The chain was built from TRBV7-3 and TRBJ2-5; 8 nucleotides in the junction match TRBD2. The CDR3 corresponds to CASSPGGLGAAQYF. The nucleotide sequence reads TGTGCCAGCAGCCCGGGGGGACTAGGGGCGGCCCAGTACTTC.